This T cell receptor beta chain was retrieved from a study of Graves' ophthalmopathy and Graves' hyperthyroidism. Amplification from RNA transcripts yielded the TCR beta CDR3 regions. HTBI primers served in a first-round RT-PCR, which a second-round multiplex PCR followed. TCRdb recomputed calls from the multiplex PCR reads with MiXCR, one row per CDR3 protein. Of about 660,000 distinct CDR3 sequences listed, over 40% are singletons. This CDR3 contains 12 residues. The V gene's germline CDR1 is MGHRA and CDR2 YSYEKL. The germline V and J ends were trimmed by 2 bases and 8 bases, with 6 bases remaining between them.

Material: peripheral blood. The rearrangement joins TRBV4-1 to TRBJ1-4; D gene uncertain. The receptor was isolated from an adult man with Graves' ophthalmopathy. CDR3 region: CASSQNREKLFF. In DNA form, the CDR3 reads TGCGCCAGCAGCCAAAACCGAGAAAAACTGTTTTTT.